This is a list of T cell receptor beta chains from one sample in a study of vaccination and CD4 T cells after COVID-19. No antigens are known for them. TCRdb re-analysed the PCR reads in MiXCR, keeping a single row per CDR3 protein. The sample has approximately 17,000 distinct CDR3 sequences, roughly 50% seen once; the top ten hold roughly 6.5%. Input material: CD4+ T cells from blood, cultured in vitro. Receptors were obtained from a human donor who had recovered from COVID-19. Both conserved end residues are part of each CDR3. Fields, in order: D gene, V gene, J gene, clone size, CDR3 DNA, CDR3 protein. D genes are given only for firm matches. A row's size may be missing; if present it is once, few, many or a size class.

>.|TRBV23-1|TRBJ1-2|.
TGCGCCAGCAGCCCACACTCCAGGGGTAGGCAAGCTAACTATGGCTACACCTTC
CASSPHSRGRQANYGYTF
>TRBD1|TRBV19|TRBJ1-1|.
TGTGCCAGTAGGTCACAGGGGGTATACACTGAAGCTTTCTTT
CASRSQGVYTEAFF
>TRBD2|TRBV6-2/TRBV6-3|TRBJ2-1|.
TGTGCCAGCACCGAGACCCCACGACTAGCGGTTGAGCAGTTCTTC
CASTETPRLAVEQFF
>.|TRBV10-1|TRBJ2-3|.
TGCGCCAGCAGTGATTCTGTGCAAGATACGCAGTATTTT
CASSDSVQDTQYF
>.|TRBV19|TRBJ1-2|few
TGTGCCAGTAGTACTACAGGGAACGGGTACGCTAACTATGGCTACACCTTC
CASSTTGNGYANYGYTF
>.|TRBV20-1|TRBJ1-5|medium-sized
TGCAGTGCTAGAGATGGGGTCAGGGGCACCAGTCAGCCCCAGCATTTT
CSARDGVRGTSQPQHF
>.|TRBV20-1|TRBJ1-5|.
TGCAGTGCTAGAGATGCAGGATCAGGGCAGCCCCAGCATTTT
CSARDAGSGQPQHF
>TRBD2|TRBV5-1|TRBJ2-5|.
TGCGCCAGCAGCTTCAGCGGGGCGCGCCAAGAGACCCAGTACTTC
CASSFSGARQETQYF
>.|TRBV12-5|TRBJ2-3|.
TGTGCTAGTGGGACTGATGCAGATACGCAGTATTTT
CASGTDADTQYF
>.|TRBV12-3/TRBV12-4|TRBJ1-5|.
TGTGCCAGCAGTTTAGGGATGGGCGAACAGCCCCAGCATTTT
CASSLGMGEQPQHF
>.|TRBV12-3/TRBV12-4|TRBJ1-2|few
TGTGCCAGCAGTTTAGGACCCAACTATGGCTACACCTTC
CASSLGPNYGYTF
>TRBD1|TRBV18|TRBJ2-2|few
TGTGCCAGCTCACCCGCGGGACAGGGTGCCACCGGGGAGCTGTTTTTT
CASSPAGQGATGELFF
>.|TRBV6-2/TRBV6-3|TRBJ1-2|few
TGTGCCAGCAGTTACCGGGGGGGCCGGAACTATGGCTACACCTTC
CASSYRGGRNYGYTF
>.|TRBV24-1|TRBJ2-5|few
TGTGCCACCAGTGATTTGATGGCCGGTCCCGGGGAGACCCAGTACTTC
CATSDLMAGPGETQYF
>.|TRBV10-1|TRBJ1-1|.
TGCGCCAGCAGTGAGAGGAACACTGAAGCTTTCTTT
CASSERNTEAFF
>.|TRBV7-3|TRBJ1-1|.
TGTGCCAGCAGCTCGTTATCCGGGACCGTTGAAGCTTTCTTT
CASSSLSGTVEAFF
>.|TRBV18|TRBJ1-1|.
TGTGCCAGCTCGCCACCGGGGGTTGGCACTGAAGCTTTCTTT
CASSPPGVGTEAFF
>.|TRBV5-8|TRBJ1-5|.
TGTGCCAGCAGCCAGGACGGTCATAGCAATCAGCCCCAGCATTTT
CASSQDGHSNQPQHF
>.|TRBV7-9|TRBJ2-5|once
TGTGCCAGCAGCTTTACTAACCAAGAGACCCAGTACTTC
CASSFTNQETQYF
>.|TRBV11-3|TRBJ2-7|.
TGTGCCAGCAGCTCAGGGTTGGTGCGCGAGCAGTACTTC
CASSSGLVREQYF
>.|TRBV24-1|TRBJ1-5|few
TGTGCCACCAGTGCTGGAGAAAACGACAATCAGCCCCAGCATTTT
CATSAGENDNQPQHF
>.|TRBV11-2|TRBJ2-1|.
TGTGCCAGCAGCTGGGCAGCTTACAATGAGCAGTTCTTC
CASSWAAYNEQFF
>TRBD1|TRBV12-3/TRBV12-4|TRBJ2-5|few
TGTGCCAGCAGTTCTACTACAGGGGGAGAGACCCAGTACTTC
CASSSTTGGETQYF
>TRBD1|TRBV7-8|TRBJ2-2|few
TGTGCCAGCAGCCCCCGGACAGGGGGCGCCGACGGGGAGCTGTTTTTT
CASSPRTGGADGELFF
>.|TRBV21-1|TRBJ2-2|few
TGTGCCAGCATCGGGGAGGCGAACACCGGGGAGCTGTTTTTT
CASIGEANTGELFF
>TRBD1|TRBV27|TRBJ1-1|.
TGTGCCAGCAGTCTCGGACAGGGCGGGACTGAAGCTTTCTTT
CASSLGQGGTEAFF
>TRBD1|TRBV19|TRBJ2-7|.
TGTGCCAGTAGTAGGAGACAGGGTATGGACGAGCAGTACTTC
CASSRRQGMDEQYF
>TRBD1|TRBV20-1|TRBJ1-4|.
TGCAGTGCCGGGACAGTGAATGAAAAACTGTTTTTT
CSAGTVNEKLFF